The 3 T cell receptor beta chains listed next were all sequenced from one sample in a study of blood T cell repertoires in COVID-19. The repertoire was sequenced with immunoSEQ multiplex PCR; TCRdb's copy has only in-frame clones and lacks some. The sample yields about 44,000 clones, 82% seen once. The sample consisted of peripheral blood. The receptors shown here come from a woman between 65 and 79 years old with acute or convalescent COVID-19.

The V and J genes are TRBV4-3 and TRBJ2-7, with D possibly matching TRBD2 (5 bases). V lost 0 bases, J lost 11 bases, and 17 bases lay in between. This CDR3 is 14 amino acids long. Germline values: CDR1 LGHNA, CDR2 YSLEER. The CDR3 coding sequence is TGCGCCAGCAGCCAAGATCTTGCGGGTTTGAGGAAGTACTTC. Translation: CASSQDLAGLRKYF.

The chain links TRBV19 to TRBJ2-1; 11 bases are a match to TRBD2. Germline CDR1 and CDR2: LNHDA and SQIVND (reference sequence). This CDR3 region has 17 residues. J lost 2 bases, V lost 2 bases, and 5 bases had no gene match. DNA for the CDR3: TGTGCCAGTAGTATAACTAGCGGGAGTACTGCCTACAATGAGCAGTTCTTC. It translates to CASSITSGSTAYNEQFF.

Here the CDR3 reads CASSADRVLYNEQFF. The CDR3 bases are TGTGCCAGCAGCGCGGACAGGGTACTCTACAATGAGCAGTTCTTC. This chain connects TRBV7-6 to TRBJ2-1; 8 bases are shared with TRBD1. CDR3 length: 15 amino acids. Germline CDR1 reads SGHVS; CDR2 reads FNYEAQ. With V trimmed by 5 bases and J by 3 bases, 6 bases remained unmatched. Drawing the rest from reference TRBV7-6 and TRBJ2-1, the complete variable domain is GAGVSQSPRYKVTKRGQDVALRCDPISGHVSLYWYRQALGQGPEFLTYFNYEAQQDKSGLPNDRFSAERPEGSISTLTIQRTEQRDSAMYRCASSADRVLYNEQFFGPGTRLTVL.